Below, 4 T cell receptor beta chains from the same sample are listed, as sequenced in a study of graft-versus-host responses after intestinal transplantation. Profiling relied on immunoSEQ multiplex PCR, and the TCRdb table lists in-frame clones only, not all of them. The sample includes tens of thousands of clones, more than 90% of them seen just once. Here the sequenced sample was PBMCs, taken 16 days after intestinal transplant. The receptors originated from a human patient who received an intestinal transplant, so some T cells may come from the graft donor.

The CDR3 reads CASSSLTTSGRVFF. CDR3 coding DNA: TGTGCCAGCAGTTCCCTCACGACTAGCGGGAGAGTGTTCTTC. This sequence joins TRBV27 and TRBJ2-1; 12 bases agree with TRBD2. Germline V CDR1 and CDR2: MNHEY, SMNVEV (reference sequence). The CDR3 is 14 residues long. Unmatched junction bases numbered 10, after V lost 4 bases and J lost 15 bases.

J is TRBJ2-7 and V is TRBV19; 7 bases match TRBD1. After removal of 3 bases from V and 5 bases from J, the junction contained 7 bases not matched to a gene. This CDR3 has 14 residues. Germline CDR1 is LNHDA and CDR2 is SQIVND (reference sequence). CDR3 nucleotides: TGTGCCAGTAGTATGGGCAGGGGGACCCACGAGCAGTACTTC. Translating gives CASSMGRGTHEQYF. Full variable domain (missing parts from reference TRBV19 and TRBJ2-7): DGGITQSPKYLFRKEGQNVTLSCEQNLNHDAMYWYRQDPGQGLRLIYYSQIVNDFQKGDIAEGYSVSREKKESFPLTVTSAQKNPTAFYLCASSMGRGTHEQYFGPGTRLTVT.

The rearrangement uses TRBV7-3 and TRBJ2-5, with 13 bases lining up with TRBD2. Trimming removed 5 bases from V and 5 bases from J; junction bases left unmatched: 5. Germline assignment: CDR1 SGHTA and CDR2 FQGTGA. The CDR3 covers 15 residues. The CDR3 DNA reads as TGTGCCAGCAGCCCACTAGCGGGAGGGGAGGAGACCCAGTACTTC. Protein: CASSPLAGGEETQYF.

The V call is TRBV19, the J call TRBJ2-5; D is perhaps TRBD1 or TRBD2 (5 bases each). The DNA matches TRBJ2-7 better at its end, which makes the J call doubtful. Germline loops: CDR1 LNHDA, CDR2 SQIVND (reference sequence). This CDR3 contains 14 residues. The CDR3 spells CASSHGLQGYEQYF. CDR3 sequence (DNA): TGTGCCAGTAGTCACGGACTCCAGGGCTACGAGCAGTACTTC.